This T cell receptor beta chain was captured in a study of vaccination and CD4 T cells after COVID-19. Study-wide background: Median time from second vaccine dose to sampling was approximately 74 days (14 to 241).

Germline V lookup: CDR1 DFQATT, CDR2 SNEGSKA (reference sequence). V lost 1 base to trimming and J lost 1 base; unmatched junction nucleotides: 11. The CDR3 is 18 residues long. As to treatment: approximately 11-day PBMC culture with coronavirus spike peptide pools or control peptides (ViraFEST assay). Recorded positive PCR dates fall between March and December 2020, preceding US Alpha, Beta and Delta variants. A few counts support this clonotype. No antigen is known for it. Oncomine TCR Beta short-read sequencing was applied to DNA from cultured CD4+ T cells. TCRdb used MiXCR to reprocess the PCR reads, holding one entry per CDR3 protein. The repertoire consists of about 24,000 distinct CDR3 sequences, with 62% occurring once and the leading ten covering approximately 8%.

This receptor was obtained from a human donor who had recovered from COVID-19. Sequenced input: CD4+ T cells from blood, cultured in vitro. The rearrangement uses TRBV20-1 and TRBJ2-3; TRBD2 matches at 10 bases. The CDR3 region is CSARGELAGVIGTDTQYF. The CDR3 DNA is TGCAGTGCTAGAGGGGAGCTAGCGGGAGTAATCGGCACAGATACGCAGTATTTT.